One T cell receptor (beta chain) is described in this entry. The CDR3 sequence is 13 residues long. Trimming took off 3 bases at V and 6 bases at J, with 12 bases between the two ends. Germline V gene lookup returns CDR1 MDHEN and CDR2 SYDVKM. Source study methods: It was from reference gene primer amplification that nucleated cell counts were estimated. Here immunoSEQ multiplex PCR was the method, and the copy in TCRdb shows in-frame clones only, minus some. The V and J calls and clone size were taken over from that table, and D and trimming were inferred from the DNA. Here the sample spans approximately 22,000 clones, 90% to 95% being singletons. This entry is derived from a study of blood T cell repertoires in COVID-19. About the research overall: Sites across the United States, Italy and Spain contributed samples from acute and convalescent COVID-19. T cells, B-cell-depleted T cells, or PBMCs supplied cDNA or gDNA.

Input material: peripheral blood. The rearrangement links TRBV28 to TRBJ2-7; D is perhaps TRBD1 (5 bases). The sequence came from a man between 65 and 79 years old with active COVID-19. CDR3 DNA: TGTGCCAGCAGTTTTACAGGTTATGGCGAGCAGTACTTC. Protein sequence: CASSFTGYGEQYF. Variable domain in full (rest from reference TRBV28 and TRBJ2-7): DVKVTQSSRYLVKRTGEKVFLECVQDMDHENMFWYRQDPGLGLRLIYFSYDVKMKEKGDIPEGYSVSREKKERFSLILESASTNQTSMYLCASSFTGYGEQYFGPGTRLTVT.